Shown below are 21 T cell receptor beta chains from a single sample sequenced in a study of blood T cell repertoires in COVID-19 (dated by TCRdb to 2020 to 2022). The method was the immunoSEQ multiplex PCR assay. The clones in this table, taken by TCRdb from immuneACCESS, are in-frame only. Not every clone is retained; where verified, under half of the shortfall comes from an unresolved V gene, and the cause of the rest is unknown. The sample data list 300,000 to 350,000 clones, and 80% to 90% of these were observed just once. The top ten clones comprise roughly 4.2% of the sample. The sequencing sample was made of PBMCs or T cells enriched from blood (not recorded which). The source is a woman between 35 and 50 years old with acute COVID-19.

This sequence joins TRBV7-9 and TRBJ1-2; perhaps TRBD1 as D (6 bases). CDR1 and CDR2 from the germline V gene are SEHNR and FQNEAQ (reference sequence). The V end lost 5 bases, the J end lost 5 bases, and 15 bases lay between the germline ends. This CDR3 is 14 amino acids long. In DNA form, the CDR3 reads TGTGCCAGCAGCGCCCGACAGGCCCCTTATGGCTACACCTTC. Its translation is CASSARQAPYGYTF.

The gene calls are TRBV10-2 and TRBJ1-1; TRBD1 might be the D (6 bases). V was clipped by 2 bases and J by 9 bases, with 13 bases between them. Germline-derived CDR1 and CDR2 are WSHSY and SAAADI. This CDR3 has 13 residues. The CDR3 region is CASSENRDRQAFF. DNA of the CDR3: TGCGCCAGCAGTGAGAACAGAGACAGGCAAGCTTTCTTT.

V usage is TRBV5-1 and J usage is TRBJ2-6; D unclear. This CDR3 is built from 15 residues. The germline CDR1 and CDR2 sequences are SGHRS and YFSETQ. V shed 0 bases and J shed 0 bases, with 4 bases lying between them. CDR3 residues: CASSLDGSGANVLTF. The CDR3 nucleotides read TGCGCCAGCAGCTTGGACGGCTCTGGGGCCAACGTCCTGACTTTC.

This rearrangement joins TRBV4-3 to TRBJ2-3, with D uncertain. The CDR3 loop spans 16 amino acids. Trimming pared 0 bases from V and 7 bases from J, leaving 17 bases between. The germline V gene has CDR1 LGHNA and CDR2 YSLEER. CDR3 bases: TGCGCCAGCAGCCAAGATTGGGCTGCCGACCTTAATACGCAGTATTTT. Translating gives CASSQDWAADLNTQYF.

The CDR3 spells CASSLSGRATDTQYF. DNA of the CDR3: TGTGCCAGCAGCTTAAGCGGGAGGGCGACAGATACGCAGTATTTT. The rearrangement joins TRBV11-2 to TRBJ2-3; TRBD2 agrees at 10 bases. The ends lost 2 bases at V and 3 bases at J; junction bases unmatched: 2. Germline V gives CDR1 SGHAT, CDR2 FQNNGV. There are 15 residues in the CDR3.

The chain recombines TRBV7-9 with TRBJ2-7; tentative D call: TRBD2 (5 bases). CDR3 length equals 16 residues. Between the trimmed V and J ends, which lost 1 base and 3 bases, there was a span of 16 bases. Germline loops: CDR1 SEHNR, CDR2 FQNEAQ (reference sequence). The CDR3 is CASSLGGHRAIYEQYF. Here the CDR3 DNA reads TGTGCCAGCAGCTTAGGAGGGCATCGGGCGATCTACGAGCAGTACTTC.

The V gene is TRBV5-1, the J gene TRBJ2-4; the match to TRBD1 covers 9 bases. Trimming took 4 bases from V and 0 from J; bases not matched to a gene: 8. This CDR3 is built from 17 residues. Germline CDR1 is SGHRS and CDR2 is YFSETQ. The CDR3 DNA follows: TGCGCCAGCAGCCAACGCGGACAGGGGCTAGCCAAAAACATTCAGTACTTC. Translating gives CASSQRGQGLAKNIQYF.

CDR3 residues: CASSEAGTGTFRSPLHF. The CDR3 DNA follows: TGTGCCAGCAGTGAAGCGGGGACAGGGACTTTTCGGTCACCCCTCCACTTT. The chain is built from TRBV2 and TRBJ1-6; TRBD1 aligns across 9 bases. The V segment lost 0 bases and the J segment 10 bases; nucleotides outside the gene matches: 10. The length of the CDR3 is 17 residues. The germline V gene has CDR1 SNHLY and CDR2 FYNNEI.

The chain joins TRBV3-1 (or the pseudogene TRBV3-2) to TRBJ1-2; 10 nucleotides line up with TRBD1. With 2 bases clipped from V and 8 bases from J, the junction kept 8 bases outside the gene matches. This CDR3 comprises 15 residues. Per germline, CDR1 LGHDT and CDR2 YNNKEL (reference sequence). As DNA, the CDR3 is TGTGCCAGCAGCCAAAGGGGGGGACAGGGGCAAGGCTACACCTTC. Its protein is CASSQRGGQGQGYTF.

The chain recombines TRBV27 with TRBJ2-7; 8 positions match TRBD2. Looked up from germline, CDR1 is MNHEY and CDR2 is SMNVEV (reference sequence). V was clipped by 5 bases and J by 1 base; unmatched bases: 19. The CDR3 totals 19 residues. The CDR3 coding sequence is TGTGCCAGCAGTCCAATAGGGGTTAGCGGGATATCCCCGTCCTACGAGCAGTACTTC. Protein sequence: CASSPIGVSGISPSYEQYF.

This chain joins TRBV11-2 and TRBJ2-5; 7 bases align to TRBD1. This CDR3 region has 14 residues. V dropped 1 base and J dropped 2; count of bases not matched to a gene: 1. Germline loops: CDR1 SGHAT, CDR2 FQNNGV. This chain's CDR3 is CASSLGTGQETQYF. The CDR3 DNA follows: TGTGCCAGCAGCTTAGGGACAGGTCAAGAGACCCAGTACTTC.

The genes are TRBV4-1 and TRBJ2-1, with D possibly TRBD2 on 6 matching bases. Germline assignment: CDR1 MGHRA and CDR2 YSYEKL. V was cut by 2 bases and J by 2 bases, with 13 bases left in between. This CDR3 region has 16 residues. This CDR3 is CASSQRAGPAYNEQFF. CDR3 sequence (DNA): TGCGCCAGCAGCCAAAGGGCGGGGCCAGCCTACAATGAGCAGTTCTTC.

The gene calls are TRBV18 and TRBJ1-1, with D perhaps TRBD1 (6 bases). Germline values: CDR1 KGHSH, CDR2 LQKENI. The CDR3 runs to 16 residues. V lost 3 bases to trimming and J lost 2 bases, with 16 bases between them. The CDR3 nucleotides read TGTGCCAGCTCACCCCAAAACGGACAGTTTAACACTGAAGCTTTCTTT. This gives the protein CASSPQNGQFNTEAFF.

The chain employs TRBV10-3 and TRBJ2-3; D not certain. V was trimmed by 2 bases and J by 2 bases, leaving 5 bases between them. CDR1 is ENHRY, CDR2 SYGVKD, per germline. The length of the CDR3 is 13 residues. CDR3 amino acids: CAISEPTTDTQYF. The DNA for the CDR3 is TGTGCCATCAGTGAGCCTACCACAGATACGCAGTATTTT.

This clone has a handful of counts. The chain carries TRBV10-3 and TRBJ1-1, with TRBD1 identical over 8 bases. Germline values: CDR1 ENHRY, CDR2 SYGVKD. CDR3 size: 14 residues. V lost 8 bases to trimming and J lost 4 bases; unmatched junction nucleotides: 9. The CDR3 sequence: CAIDQGAGSTEAFF. The DNA of the CDR3 is TGTGCCATCGACCAGGGGGCTGGGAGCACTGAAGCTTTCTTT.

The rearrangement uses TRBV12-5 and TRBJ2-1; 7 bases map to TRBD1. Germline V lookup: CDR1 LGHNT, CDR2 FRNRAP. V trimming: 9 bases; J trimming: 6 bases; junction bases outside the gene matches: 11. CDR3 length: 14 amino acids. Written as DNA, the CDR3 is TGTGCTAGCACAACAGGGGCTCGGTTCAATGAGCAGTTCTTC. Protein: CASTTGARFNEQFF.

V is TRBV12-5 and J is TRBJ1-1, with 7 bases lining up with TRBD1. The CDR3 runs 14 residues. J was trimmed by 5 bases and V by 6 bases; bases with no gene match: 9. The V gene's germline CDR1 is LGHNT and CDR2 FRNRAP. The CDR3 DNA reads TGTGCTAGTGGAAATCAGACAGGGAGAACTGAAGCTTTCTTT. Protein sequence: CASGNQTGRTEAFF. Combining the CDR3 with reference TRBV12-5 and TRBJ1-1 gives the whole variable domain DARVTQTPRHKVTEMGQEVTMRCQPILGHNTVFWYRQTMMQGLELLAYFRNRAPLDDSGMPKDRFSAEMPDATLATLKIQPSEPRDSAVYFCASGNQTGRTEAFFGQGTRLTVV.

In this sample, this clone turned up once. The rearrangement links TRBV28 to TRBJ2-2; 7 positions agree with TRBD1. The CDR3 is made up of 13 amino acids. Germline V gives CDR1 MDHEN, CDR2 SYDVKM. Unmatched junction bases numbered 7, after V lost 8 bases and J lost 7 bases. This CDR3 reads CASRGQDVGELFF. As DNA, the CDR3 is TGTGCCAGCCGCGGACAGGATGTCGGGGAGCTGTTTTTT.

The chain recombines TRBV2 with TRBJ2-7, with TRBD2 matching over 13 bases. V gave up 4 bases and J gave up 4 bases; unmatched junction bases: 4. The CDR3 is 15 amino acids. CDR1 is SNHLY, CDR2 FYNNEI, per germline. CDR3 region: CASSGTSGSVYEQYF. The CDR3 DNA reads as TGTGCCAGCAGTGGGACTAGCGGGAGTGTGTACGAGCAGTACTTC. Drawing the rest from reference TRBV2 and TRBJ2-7, the complete variable domain is EPEVTQTPSHQVTQMGQEVILRCVPISNHLYFYWYRQILGQKVEFLVSFYNNEISEKSEIFDDQFSVERPDGSNFTLKIRSTKLEDSAMYFCASSGTSGSVYEQYFGPGTRLTVT.

CDR3 protein: CASSQGQGGSNYGYTF. The CDR3, as DNA: TGCGCCAGCAGCCAGGGACAGGGAGGATCCAACTATGGCTACACCTTC. V gene TRBV4-1 combines with J gene TRBJ1-2, with TRBD1 identical over 9 bases. Germline CDR1 is MGHRA and CDR2 is YSYEKL. This CDR3 contains 16 residues. V was clipped by 3 bases and J by 2 bases; unmatched bases: 7.

The rearrangement links TRBV21-1 to TRBJ1-6; TRBD1, the table's D call, was not compared with the DNA. TRBV21-1 is flagged as a pseudogene. This CDR3 region has 17 residues. In DNA form, the CDR3 reads TGTGCCAGCAGCAAAGGGGACAGCCCCTTAAAGAATTCACCCCTCCACTTT. This encodes CASSKGDSPLKNSPLHF.